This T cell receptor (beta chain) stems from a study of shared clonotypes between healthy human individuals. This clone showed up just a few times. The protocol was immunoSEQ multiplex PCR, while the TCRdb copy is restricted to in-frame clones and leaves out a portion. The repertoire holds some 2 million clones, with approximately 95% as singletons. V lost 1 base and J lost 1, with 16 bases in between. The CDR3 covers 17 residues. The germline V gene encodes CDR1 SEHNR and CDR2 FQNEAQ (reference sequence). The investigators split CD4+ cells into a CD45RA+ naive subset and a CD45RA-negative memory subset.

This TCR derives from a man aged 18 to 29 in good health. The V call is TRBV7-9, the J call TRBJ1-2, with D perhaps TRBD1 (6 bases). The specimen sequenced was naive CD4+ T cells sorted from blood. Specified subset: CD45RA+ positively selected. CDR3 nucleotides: TGTGCCAGCAGCTTAGAGGGGTGGACAGCACTTAACTATGGCTACACCTTC. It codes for CASSLEGWTALNYGYTF. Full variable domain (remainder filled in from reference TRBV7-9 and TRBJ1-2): DTGVSQNPRHKITKRGQNVTFRCDPISEHNRLYWYRQTLGQGPEFLTYFQNEAQLEKSRLLSDRFSAERPKGSFSTLEIQRTEQGDSAMYLCASSLEGWTALNYGYTFGSGTRLTVV.